This T cell receptor (beta chain) derives from a study of T cells after yellow fever vaccination. This clonotype was recorded many times. By 5'RACE template switching, TCR cDNA was produced, with a universal primer site and UMIs added in the process. From the 5' RACE reads, TCRdb called clonotypes with MiXCR, one entry per CDR3 protein. The data contain approximately 240,000 distinct CDR3 sequences, roughly 3.5% of them seen just once; the ten biggest clones take up about 20%. The CDR3 has 14 amino acids. Germline assignment: CDR1 MNHNS and CDR2 SASEGT. With 6 bases removed from V and 5 bases from J, the gap between germline ends came to 11 bases.

This sequence was found in a man younger than 35 who received the YFV17D yellow fever vaccine. This specimen was PBMCs, taken 15 days after the yellow fever booster vaccination. The V gene is TRBV6-1, the J gene TRBJ2-6; no definite D call. For the CDR3, the DNA is TGTGCCAGCAGCATTTCCCGTTGGGCCAACGTCCTGACTTTC. Translating gives CASSISRWANVLTF.